This T cell receptor (beta chain) was captured in a study of blood T cell repertoires in COVID-19. Sequencing was performed with immunoSEQ multiplex PCR; in TCRdb, only in-frame clones are kept and a portion is missing. The repertoire holds 75,000 or so clones, with nearly 90% as singletons. This clone is a singleton in its sample. V shed 4 bases and J 9 bases; nucleotides not matched to a gene: 6. The germline CDR1 and CDR2 sequences are SGHDT and YYEEEE. The CDR3 length is 13 residues. This receptor was identified in a man aged 50-59 years with acute or convalescent COVID-19. The V gene is TRBV5-6, the J gene TRBJ2-1; 8 nucleotides align to TRBD2. Sequenced material: peripheral blood. The CDR3 nucleotides read TGTGCCAGCAGCCCGGGGGGGGCGGGTGAGCAGTTCTTC. Translation: CASSPGGAGEQFF.